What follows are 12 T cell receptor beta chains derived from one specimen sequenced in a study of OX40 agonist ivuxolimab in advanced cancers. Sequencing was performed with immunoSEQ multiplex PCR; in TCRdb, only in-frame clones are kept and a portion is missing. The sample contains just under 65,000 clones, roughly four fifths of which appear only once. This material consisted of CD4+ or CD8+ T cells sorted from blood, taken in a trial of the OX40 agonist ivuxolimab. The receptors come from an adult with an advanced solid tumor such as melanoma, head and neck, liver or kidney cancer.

The CDR3 spells CASSLVVGTGTYEQYF. The CDR3 DNA reads as TGTGCCAGCAGCTTAGTAGTGGGGACTGGAACCTACGAGCAGTACTTC. The chain has TRBV7-9 and TRBJ2-7; D is perhaps TRBD2 (6 bases). The CDR3 covers 16 residues. CDR1 is SEHNR, CDR2 FQNEAQ, per germline (reference sequence). V was pared by 1 base and J by 2 bases, with 15 bases between.

CDR3 sequence reads: CASSLVGQGGAYEQYF. In DNA, the CDR3 is TGTGCCAGCAGCTTAGTGGGTCAGGGAGGAGCCTACGAGCAGTACTTC. J is TRBJ2-7 and V is TRBV7-6; TRBD2 is a possible D gene (6 bases). Germline lookup yields CDR1 SGHVS and CDR2 FNYEAQ. The CDR3 covers 16 residues. Trimming stripped 1 base from V and 2 bases from J, with 15 bases between.

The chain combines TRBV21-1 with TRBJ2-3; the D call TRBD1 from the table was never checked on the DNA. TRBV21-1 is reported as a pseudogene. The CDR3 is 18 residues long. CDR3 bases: TGTGCCAGCAGCAGTCGACATGGGGACAGGGGTGGCACAGATACGCAGTATTTT. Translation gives CASSSRHGDRGGTDTQYF.

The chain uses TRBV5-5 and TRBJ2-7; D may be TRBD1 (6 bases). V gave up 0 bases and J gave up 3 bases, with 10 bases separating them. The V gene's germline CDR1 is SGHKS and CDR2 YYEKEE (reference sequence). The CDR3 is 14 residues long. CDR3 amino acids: CASSLGQTGYEQYF. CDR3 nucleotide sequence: TGTGCCAGCAGCTTGGGACAGACAGGCTACGAGCAGTACTTC.

CDR3 sequence: CASRSGLAGGSQETQYF. DNA for the CDR3: TGTGCCAGCAGATCGGGACTAGCGGGGGGGAGCCAAGAGACCCAGTACTTC. This sequence joins TRBV7-2 and TRBJ2-5; 16 bases map to TRBD2. The CDR3 extends over 17 amino acids. Germline V lookup: CDR1 SGHTA, CDR2 FQGNSA. J was trimmed by 1 base and V by 6 bases; bases with no gene match: 5.

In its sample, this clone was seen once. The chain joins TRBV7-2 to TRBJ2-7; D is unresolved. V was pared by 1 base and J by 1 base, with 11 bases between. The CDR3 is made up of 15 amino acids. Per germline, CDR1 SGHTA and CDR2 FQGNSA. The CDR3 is CASSLVSTDSYEQYF. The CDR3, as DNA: TGTGCCAGCAGCTTAGTATCTACAGATTCCTACGAGCAGTACTTC.

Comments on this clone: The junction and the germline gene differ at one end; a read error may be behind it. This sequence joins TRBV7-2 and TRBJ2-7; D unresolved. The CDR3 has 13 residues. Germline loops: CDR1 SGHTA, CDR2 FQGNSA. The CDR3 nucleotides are TGTGCCGGCAGCTCGGCAGCCACCTACGAGCAGTACTTC. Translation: CAGSSAATYEQYF.

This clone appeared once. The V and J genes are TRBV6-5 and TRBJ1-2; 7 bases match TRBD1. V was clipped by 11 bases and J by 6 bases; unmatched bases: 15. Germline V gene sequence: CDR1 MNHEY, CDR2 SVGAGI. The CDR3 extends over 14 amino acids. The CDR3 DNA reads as TGTGCCTGCCAAGGTGCAGGGGGAAAGGATGGCTACACCTTC. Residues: CACQGAGGKDGYTF.

The CDR3 reads CASSLDRRGPGASYNSPLHF. DNA of the CDR3: TGTGCCAGCAGCTTAGACCGGAGGGGCCCAGGGGCCTCCTATAATTCACCCCTCCACTTT. This chain uses TRBV11-2 with TRBJ1-6; the D gene is possibly TRBD1 (6 bases). Trimming removed 0 bases from V and 0 bases from J, with 18 bases in between. CDR1 and CDR2 (germline): SGHAT, FQNNGV. The CDR3 loop spans 20 amino acids.

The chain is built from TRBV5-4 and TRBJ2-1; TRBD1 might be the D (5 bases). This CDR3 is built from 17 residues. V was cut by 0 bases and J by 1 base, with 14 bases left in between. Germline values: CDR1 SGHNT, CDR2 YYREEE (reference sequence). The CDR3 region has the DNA TGTGCCAGCAGCTTGGCCATGGGTTCAGGGTCCTACAATGAGCAGTTCTTC. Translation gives CASSLAMGSGSYNEQFF.

The CDR3, as DNA: TGTGCCAGCAGCTTTCAGAGCCAAGAGACCCAGTACTTC. It yields the protein CASSFQSQETQYF. The rearrangement links TRBV5-5 to TRBJ2-5; unclear D gene. From germline, CDR1 is SGHKS and CDR2 YYEKEE (reference sequence). The CDR3 covers 13 residues. The ends were cut back, 2 bases at V and 1 base at J, with 6 bases in the middle. Supplemented by reference TRBV5-5 and TRBJ2-5, the full variable domain reads DAGVTQSPTHLIKTRGQQVTLRCSPISGHKSVSWYQQVLGQGPQFIFQYYEKEERGRGNFPDRFSARQFPNYSSELNVNALLLGDSALYLCASSFQSQETQYFGPGTRLLVL.

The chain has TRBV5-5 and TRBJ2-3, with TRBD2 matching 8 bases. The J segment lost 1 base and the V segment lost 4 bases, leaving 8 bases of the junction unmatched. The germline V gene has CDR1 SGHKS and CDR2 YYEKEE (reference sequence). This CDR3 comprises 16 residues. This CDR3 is CASSLRLARGTDTQYF. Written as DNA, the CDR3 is TGTGCCAGCAGCCTGAGACTAGCGCGGGGCACAGATACGCAGTATTTT.